This paragraph reports one T cell receptor beta chain. The entry originates in a study of control samples from healthy donors and cancer patients. Sequencing used immunoSEQ multiplex PCR; TCRdb keeps in-frame clones, though not all of them. The table lists roughly 160,000 clones, 88% of them singletons. The germline V gene encodes CDR1 KGHDR and CDR2 SFDVKD. CDR3 length equals 16 residues. After removal of 3 bases from V and 3 bases from J, the junction contained 4 bases not matched to a gene. The chain couples TRBV24-1 to TRBJ2-1; TRBD1 matches at 10 bases. Source material: blood. The sequence was obtained from a woman aged 30 to 39 in good health. CDR3 DNA sequence: TGTGCCACCAGTGATAGGGACAGGGGCATCTACAATGAGCAGTTCTTC. This gives the protein CATSDRDRGIYNEQFF.